This TCR beta chain derives from a study of shared clonotypes between healthy human individuals. CDR3 length equals 14 residues. V lost 3 bases to trimming and J lost 5 bases, with 11 bases between them. CDR1 KGHSH and CDR2 LQKENI come from the germline V gene. Study donors comprised healthy, HIV-negative adults devoid of recent acute infection or vaccination. Subsets obtained from CD4+ cells comprised CD45RA+ naive and CD45RA-negative memory cells. Findings and limits, study-wide: Among a few donors, roughly 5% of naive CD4 clonotypes were found in common.

Details on this clone: Its cognate antigen is unknown. This sample includes further DNA sequences coding for the same CDR3.

Using immunoSEQ multiplex PCR, the repertoire was profiled, and TCRdb retains in-frame clones only, with some absent. The data contain a few million clones, around 90% of them seen just once; the ten biggest clones take up around 0.14%. V and J are TRBV18 and TRBJ2-1; the D gene is possibly TRBD1 (5 bases). Sequences were obtained from naive CD4+ T cells sorted from blood. The subset is: CD45RA+ positively selected. This TCR derives from a man between 18 and 35 years old in good health. As DNA, the CDR3 is TGTGCCAGCTCACCGTCCAGGGCTGACAATGAGCAGTTCTTC. This sequence encodes CASSPSRADNEQFF. Drawing the rest from reference TRBV18 and TRBJ2-1, the complete variable domain is NAGVMQNPRHLVRRRGQEARLRCSPMKGHSHVYWYRQLPEEGLKFMVYLQKENIIDESGMPKERFSAEFPKEGPSILRIQQVVRGDSAAYFCASSPSRADNEQFFGPGTRLTVL.